This T cell receptor beta chain was profiled in a study of T cell repertoires in cytomegalovirus infection. This CDR3 has 15 residues. The germline V gene has CDR1 MNHEY and CDR2 SVGEGT. Trimming removed 5 bases from V and 9 bases from J, with 20 bases in between. This clonotype was picked up many times. MiXCR, run by TCRdb on the reads, gives a single entry per CDR3 protein. The repertoire holds hundreds of thousands of distinct CDR3 sequences, with 11% as singletons. Sequencing input: PBMCs. The genes are TRBV6-2 or TRBV6-3 and TRBJ1-5; D remains unclear. The TCR originated in a human donor in good health (CMV status not recorded). Some clones in this sample may be carry-over from other donors' samples. The CDR3 DNA follows: TGTGCCAGCAGTCTGGGGAGAGGCAGGCGTGGGCCCCAGCATTTT. It specifies CASSLGRGRRGPQHF.